Listed below are T cell receptor beta chains from one sample, sequenced in a study of control samples from healthy donors and cancer patients. The data were produced by immunoSEQ multiplex PCR, yet TCRdb's version contains in-frame clones alone and is incomplete. Of 130,000 to 150,000 clones listed, more than 85% were seen once; the top ten hold approximately 2.9%. Specimen: blood. The receptor set was obtained from a man younger than 40 in good health. CDR3s include the opening cysteine and the closing phenylalanine or tryptophan. The D gene is left open where the match is weak. The size entry is marked missing in some rows and otherwise reads once, few, many or a size class.

TRBV30,16,TRBD2,TRBJ2-1,-,TGTGCCTGGAGTGCACAGACTAGCGGGACTTACAATGAGCAGTTCTTC,CAWSAQTSGTYNEQFF
TRBV24-1,17,TRBD2,TRBJ2-1,-,TGTGCCACCAGTGATCGGACTAGCGGGGGGGCTCTCAATGAGCAGTTCTTC,CATSDRTSGGALNEQFF
TRBV19,14,-,TRBJ2-1,-,TGTGCCAGTAGTATAAGTGGATCCCACAATGAGCAGTTCTTC,CASSISGSHNEQFF
TRBV21-1,13,-,TRBJ1-3,-,TGTGCCAGCAGCAAAGAAGGTCGAAACACCATATATTTT,CASSKEGRNTIYF
TRBV11-2,16,-,TRBJ2-7,-,TGTGCCAGCAGCTTAGTGAGGGGGGACAGTGCCTACGAGCAGTACTTC,CASSLVRGDSAYEQYF
TRBV3-1/TRBV3-2,16,TRBD2,TRBJ2-5,-,TGTGCCAGCAGCCAACGACTAGCGGGGGGCCAAGAGACCCAGTACTTC,CASSQRLAGGQETQYF
TRBV27,15,TRBD1,TRBJ1-1,-,TGTGCCAGCAGTTTATCGGGAGGGGGCTACACTGAAGCTTTCTTT,CASSLSGGGYTEAFF
TRBV2,12,-,TRBJ1-2,-,TGTGCCAGCTCCACAGGGTACTATGGCTACACCTTC,CASSTGYYGYTF
TRBV7-2,12,-,TRBJ1-2,once,TGTGCCAGCGGGCCGCCTTTCTATGGCTACACCTTC,CASGPPFYGYTF
TRBV19,14,-,TRBJ2-2,few,TGTGCCAGTAATCGGGACGGGAACACCGGGGAGCTGTTTTTT,CASNRDGNTGELFF
TRBV13,16,-,TRBJ2-3,-,TGTGCCAGCAGTAACGGGGGCAGGGTTAGCACAGATACGCAGTATTTT,CASSNGGRVSTDTQYF
TRBV27,14,-,TRBJ2-7,-,TGTGCCAGCAGTTTAAACAGGGATTGGTACGAGCAGTACTTC,CASSLNRDWYEQYF
TRBV5-1,17,TRBD1,TRBJ1-1,few,TGCGCCAGCAGCTTGGCCGGGACAGGGGGCGCGGACACTGAAGCTTTCTTT,CASSLAGTGGADTEAFF
TRBV29-1,11,-,TRBJ2-7,-,TGCAGCGCAACCACAGGGTACGAGCAGTACTTC,CSATTGYEQYF
TRBV11-1,11,-,TRBJ1-2,-,TGTGCCAGCAGCTTGGGGGACGGCTACACCTTC,CASSLGDGYTF
TRBV4-2,13,-,TRBJ1-1,few,TGTGCCAGCAGCCCTAGCAGGGCCACTGAAGCTTTCTTT,CASSPSRATEAFF
TRBV27,14,-,TRBJ1-6,-,TGTGCCAGCAGTTTCTACAGGGAGGGTTCACCCCTCCACTTT,CASSFYREGSPLHF
TRBV19,15,TRBD1,TRBJ1-5,-,TGTGCCAGTAGTGCCGGGACAGGGGGTCATCAGCCCCAGCATTTT,CASSAGTGGHQPQHF
TRBV19,13,TRBD1,TRBJ1-2,-,TGTGCCAGTAGGCAGGACAGGGATGCAAGCTACACCTTC,CASRQDRDASYTF
TRBV2,16,TRBD1,TRBJ1-4,-,TGTGCCAGCAGCGCGTCGGACAGGGGGCCTAATGAAAAACTGTTTTTT,CASSASDRGPNEKLFF
TRBV30,16,-,TRBJ2-2,-,TGTGCCTGGAGTGAACCGATTAGCGGAGCCACCGGGGAGCTGTTTTTT,CAWSEPISGATGELFF
TRBV5-6,14,-,TRBJ1-2,-,TGTGCCAGCAGCTTCCGGGACGTTAACTATGGCTACACCTTC,CASSFRDVNYGYTF
TRBV9,14,TRBD2,TRBJ2-3,-,TGTGCCAGCAGCAGACTAGCGGATACAGATACGCAGTATTTT,CASSRLADTDTQYF
TRBV10-1,13,-,TRBJ2-2,-,TGCGCCAGCAGTGATCTCATCACCGGGGAGCTGTTTTTT,CASSDLITGELFF
TRBV4-1,15,TRBD2,TRBJ2-1,few,TGCGCCAGCAGCCGCTCCGGGACTAGCTCCAATGAGCAGTTCTTC,CASSRSGTSSNEQFF
TRBV19,15,TRBD2,TRBJ2-1,-,TGTGCCAGTAGTATAGTTCTAGCGGGGGGGAATGAGCAGTTCTTC,CASSIVLAGGNEQFF
TRBV5-4,16,-,TRBJ2-5,once,TGTGCCAGCAGCTTTAGAACAGGGAGTAGAGGGGAGACCCAGTACTTC,CASSFRTGSRGETQYF
TRBV24-1,16,TRBD1,TRBJ2-1,-,TGTGCCACCAGTGATCCGCGGGGACAGGGCCTCAATGAGCAGTTCTTC,CATSDPRGQGLNEQFF
TRBV19,14,TRBD1,TRBJ1-5,-,TGTGCCAGTAGCGGGACAGGATCGGATCAGCCCCAGCATTTT,CASSGTGSDQPQHF
TRBV10-1,13,TRBD1,TRBJ1-6,few,TGCGCCAGCAGTGAATCGTCTACAGGGGATTTCCACTTT,CASSESSTGDFHF
TRBV15,15,-,TRBJ1-6,-,TGTGCCACCAGCAGAGATCGGGAGGGAAATTCACCCCTCCACTTT,CATSRDREGNSPLHF
TRBV9,13,-,TRBJ1-1,-,TGTGCCAGCAGCGTAGTGGAGAAAATTGAAGCTTTCTTT,CASSVVEKIEAFF